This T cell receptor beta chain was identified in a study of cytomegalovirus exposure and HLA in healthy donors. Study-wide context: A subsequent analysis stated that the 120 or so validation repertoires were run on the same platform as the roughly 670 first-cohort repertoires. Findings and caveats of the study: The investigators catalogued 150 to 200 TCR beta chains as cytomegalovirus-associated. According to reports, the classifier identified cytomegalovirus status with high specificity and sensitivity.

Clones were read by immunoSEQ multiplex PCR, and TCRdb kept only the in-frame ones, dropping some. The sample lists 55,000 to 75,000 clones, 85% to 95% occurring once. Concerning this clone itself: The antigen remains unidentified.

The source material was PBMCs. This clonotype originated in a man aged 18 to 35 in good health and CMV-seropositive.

In DNA form, the CDR3 reads TGTGCCAGCGTCGGAGGGTCGAACACCGGGGAGCTGTTTTTT. Its translation is CASVGGSNTGELFF. The rearrangement joins TRBV7-9 to TRBJ2-2, with D perhaps matching TRBD2 (6 bases). The CDR3 is made up of 14 amino acids. Trimming pared 8 bases from V and 0 bases from J, leaving 10 bases between. In germline, CDR1 is SEHNR, CDR2 FQNEAQ (reference sequence). Looking up the rest from reference TRBV7-9 and TRBJ2-2 gives the full variable domain: DTGVSQNPRHKITKRGQNVTFRCDPISEHNRLYWYRQTLGQGPEFLTYFQNEAQLEKSRLLSDRFSAERPKGSFSTLEIQRTEQGDSAMYLCASVGGSNTGELFFGEGSRLTVL.